This T cell receptor beta chain was observed in a study of blood T cell repertoires in COVID-19 (dated by TCRdb to 2020 to 2022). About the investigation overall: The collaborator samples originated in the United States, Italy and Spain and spanned the acute and convalescent phases of COVID-19. Nearly every sample came with metadata listing a de-identified subject ID, COVID-19 status, age in years and sex. Samples were obtained from the ongoing ImmuneRACE study (first 160 participants) and from 1,000 to 1,500 subjects provided by 6 global collaborators. The material from the prospective study consisted of cDNA or gDNA derived from T cells, B-cell-depleted T cells, or PBMCs. Where available, HLA class I and class II types were taken from metadata supplied by the sample provider and were not determined by assay-based typing. Deeply sampled blood TCRbeta repertoires from subjects exposed to, actively infected with, or recovered from COVID-19 were included in the dataset. The repertoires were made available in a free public database intended to serve as a resource for research on the immune response to SARS-CoV-2. Study-wide findings and limitations: How much clinical and demographic metadata was included differed by source and by participant, and the metadata was provided uncurated.

Note on this clone: Its antigen remains undetermined. One base away there is no much larger clone; base qualities are not given.

The germline V gene (reference sequence) sets CDR1 to MNHEY and CDR2 to SMNVEV. V is pruned by 6 bases and J by 5 bases, leaving 13 bases of the junction without a gene match. Including cysteine and phenylalanine, the CDR3 has 18 amino acids. This entry keeps only the CDR3 DNA: 54 bases, framed from base 1. The collaborating institutions used their own protocols to collect whole blood in K2EDTA tubes. For TCRbeta analysis, collaborator samples were shipped as frozen whole blood, as isolated PBMCs, or as DNA extracted from either sample type. TCRbeta CDR3 regions were amplified from genomic DNA using the immunoSEQ Assay, a bias-controlled multiplex PCR. From the authors' description of their analysis: Nucleated cell counts per sample were estimated from amplification of reference gene primers within the assay. To quantify the absolute abundance of each unique TCRbeta CDR3 rearrangement, sequence reads were collapsed and filtered. For each sample, productive Simpson clonality was calculated as the square root of Simpson's diversity index across productive rearrangements. Here the immuneACCESS table is served through TCRdb, limited to in-frame sequences with V and J called. Missing clones are a known gap in these copies; in checked studies unresolved V genes cover under half, and the rest lacks a known reason. V and J calls and clone size are copied from that table; D and trimming were computed from the DNA. This sample lists some 99,000 clones; 85% to 90% were detected once. Approximately 1.1% of the sample belongs to the ten largest clones.

Input material: peripheral blood. The receptor was derived from a human donor in a cohort sampled during active COVID-19. Recombination linked TRBV27 to TRBJ2-1; 13 of the junction bases match TRBD2. The DNA sequence is TGTGCCAGCAGCCTAAGACCGACTAGCGGGGGGAGGAACAATGAGCAGTTCTTC. The translation is CASSLRPTSGGRNNEQFF.